This T cell receptor (beta chain) was sequenced in a study of shared clonotypes between healthy human individuals. With respect to this clone: It differs at one base from a far larger clone, so likely a read error. Other DNA sequences from this sample encode an identical CDR3 as well.

Every unsorted PBMC PCR replicate was loaded with approximately 290 ng DNA, about 30,000 T cell genomes. Assay: immunoSEQ multiplex PCR; the TCRdb copy retains only in-frame clones and omits some. The sample consists of about 490,000 clones, about 84% of them appearing once. The receptor comes from a woman between 40 and 55 years old in good health. Some clones in this sample may be carry-over from other donors' samples. The sample was PBMCs.

Here the CDR3 reads CASSLDGSREQYF. The CDR3, as DNA: TGCGCCAGCAGCTTGGACGGTAGTCGTGAGCAGTACTTC. This chain links TRBV5-1 with TRBJ2-7; D is uncertain. The CDR3 is 13 amino acids. CDR1 and CDR2 (germline): SGHRS, YFSETQ. Between the trimmed V and J ends, which lost 0 bases and 7 bases, there was a span of 11 bases.